These 31 T cell receptor beta chains came from one sample sequenced in a study of T cell responses to AZD1222 COVID-19 vaccine. The data were produced by immunoSEQ multiplex PCR, yet TCRdb's version contains in-frame clones alone and is incomplete. The sample contains around 130,000 clones, 75% to 90% of which appear only once. The sequences come from peripheral blood, collected on day 0 of AZD1222 vaccination. Receptors originate from an adult in good health.

The chain links TRBV6-1 to TRBJ1-2; no clear D. The germline V gene has CDR1 MNHNS and CDR2 SASEGT. The ends were cut back, 3 bases at V and 4 bases at J, with 9 bases in the middle. The CDR3 totals 13 residues. This CDR3 is CASSEFSGYGYTF. The CDR3 DNA sequence: TGTGCCAGCAGTGAGTTCTCTGGCTATGGCTACACCTTC.

The chain couples TRBV9 to TRBJ1-4; tentatively, D is TRBD1 (6 bases). Germline V gene sequence: CDR1 SGDLS, CDR2 YYNGEE. Trimming removed 4 bases at V and 7 bases at J, with 17 bases between. The CDR3 extends over 15 amino acids. CDR3 nucleotide sequence: TGTGCCAGCAGCCCCGAGGGGGGACACGTTGAAAAACTGTTTTTT. Amino acids: CASSPEGGHVEKLFF.

This chain joins TRBV10-1 and TRBJ1-1, with D unclear. The CDR3 runs 13 residues. Trimming left V 2 bases short and J 1 base short, with 5 bases between. Germline-derived CDR1 and CDR2 are WNHNN and SYGVQD (reference sequence). CDR3 nucleotides: TGCGCCAGCAGTGAGGGGTGGAACACTGAAGCTTTCTTT. Amino acids: CASSEGWNTEAFF.

The J gene is TRBJ1-2, the V gene TRBV6-1; possibly TRBD1 for D (6 bases). This CDR3 is 15 amino acids long. CDR1 MNHNS and CDR2 SASEGT come from the germline V gene. Deletions cut 0 bases from V and 8 bases from J, with 16 bases between. CDR3 sequence (DNA): TGTGCCAGCAGTGAAGCGCCCCAGGGGCCTCGGGGCTACACCTTC. It encodes CASSEAPQGPRGYTF.

This rearrangement joins TRBV19 to TRBJ2-5, with D possibly being TRBD1 (5 bases). Germline V lookup: CDR1 LNHDA, CDR2 SQIVND (reference sequence). V was shortened by 5 bases and J by 5 bases, with 9 bases between the two germline ends. The CDR3 totals 12 residues. Here the CDR3 reads CASSPGWETQYF. CDR3 nucleotide sequence: TGTGCCAGTAGTCCAGGGTGGGAGACCCAGTACTTC.

This sequence joins TRBV11-1 and TRBJ2-1; 7 positions match TRBD2. The CDR3 runs 15 residues. Per germline, CDR1 SGHAT and CDR2 FQDESV (reference sequence). V lost 1 base and J lost 5; bases outside the gene matches: 5. CDR3 loop: CASSLGSGYDNEQFF. CDR3 DNA sequence: TGTGCCAGCAGCTTAGGTAGCGGGTACGACAATGAGCAGTTCTTC.

This sequence joins TRBV19 and TRBJ1-5; possibly TRBD1 for D (5 bases). Germline V lookup: CDR1 LNHDA, CDR2 SQIVND (reference sequence). The CDR3 length is 17 residues. The germline V and J ends were trimmed by 3 bases and 4 bases, with 19 bases remaining between them. CDR3 coding DNA: TGTGCCAGTAGTATCGGGGGGTGGGGCAGTTTAAATCAGCCCCAGCATTTT. Translated: CASSIGGWGSLNQPQHF.

The chain joins TRBV6-5 to TRBJ1-4; D is unresolved. This CDR3 comprises 13 residues. The germline gives CDR1 MNHEY, CDR2 SVGAGI. V gave up 4 bases and J gave up 8 bases, with 11 bases separating them. The CDR3 region is CASSSFLREKLFF. CDR3 nucleotide sequence: TGTGCCAGCAGTTCGTTTCTAAGGGAAAAACTGTTTTTT.

This chain uses TRBV25-1 with TRBJ1-2; no clear D gene. CDR3 length: 16 residues. Germline loops: CDR1 MGHDK, CDR2 SYGVNS. Deletions cut 6 bases from V and 4 bases from J, with 21 bases between. The CDR3 loop is CASRGDPGRSPYGYTF. CDR3 DNA sequence: TGTGCCAGCAGAGGTGATCCCGGAAGGTCCCCCTATGGCTACACCTTC.

The chain employs TRBV5-3 and TRBJ1-2; possible D gene TRBD1, 5 bases. TRBV5-3 is classed as an ORF, of uncertain function. The CDR3 runs to 14 residues. The V end was cut by 0 bases, the J end by 3 bases, with 9 bases between. In nucleotides, the CDR3 is TGTGCCAGAAGCTTGGGGGGCCGTTACTATGGCTACACCTTC. Its protein is CARSLGGRYYGYTF.

The CDR3, as DNA: TGTGCCAGTAGTGACCGGGACTTCGATACGCAGTATTTT. Encoded protein: CASSDRDFDTQYF. V is TRBV19 and J is TRBJ2-3; possibly TRBD2 for D (6 bases). V was cut by 5 bases and J by 6 bases, with 12 bases left in between. Germline CDR1 and CDR2: LNHDA and SQIVND (reference sequence). The CDR3 totals 13 residues.

The rearrangement links TRBV2 to TRBJ1-4, with 8 positions matching TRBD1. Germline V lookup: CDR1 SNHLY, CDR2 FYNNEI. The CDR3 extends over 14 amino acids. V lost 1 base and J lost 5; bases outside the gene matches: 0. The CDR3 sequence: CASSEGQGNEKLFF. CDR3 DNA: TGTGCCAGCAGTGAAGGACAGGGGAATGAAAAACTGTTTTTT.

The chain combines TRBV7-2 with TRBJ2-1; the D gene is possibly TRBD1 (6 bases). The germline V and J ends were trimmed by 4 bases and 5 bases, with 9 bases remaining between them. The CDR3 runs 13 residues. CDR1 is SGHTA, CDR2 FQGNSA, per germline. The CDR3 reads CASSYDRNNEQFF. DNA of the CDR3: TGTGCCAGCAGCTACGACAGGAACAATGAGCAGTTCTTC.

The chain carries TRBV6-5 and TRBJ2-7; no clear D gene. Germline lookup yields CDR1 MNHEY and CDR2 SVGAGI. V was clipped by 0 bases and J by 6 bases, with 15 bases between them. CDR3 length: 15 residues. CDR3 region: CASSYSGSMAGEQYF. The CDR3 DNA is TGTGCCAGCAGTTACTCGGGGTCCATGGCTGGCGAGCAGTACTTC.

The chain carries TRBV24-1 and TRBJ2-3, with D possibly TRBD1 on 6 matching bases. V lost 4 bases, J lost 2 bases, and 15 bases lay in between. This CDR3 spans 16 amino acids. Per germline, CDR1 KGHDR and CDR2 SFDVKD. This chain's CDR3 is CATSERTGHLTDTQYF. The CDR3 DNA reads as TGTGCCACCAGTGAGCGGACGGGACACCTCACAGATACGCAGTATTTT.

The CDR3 sequence is CASSPSGSPYNEQFF. CDR3 bases: TGTGCCAGCAGCCCCAGCGGGAGCCCCTACAATGAGCAGTTCTTC. The V and J genes are TRBV6-5 and TRBJ2-1; TRBD2 matches at 8 bases. After removal of 6 bases from V and 2 bases from J, the junction contained 6 bases not matched to a gene. Germline V lookup: CDR1 MNHEY, CDR2 SVGAGI. CDR3 size: 15 residues.

This sequence joins TRBV7-2 and TRBJ2-2, with 7 bases lining up with TRBD1. The junction had 8 bases not matched to a gene; V was cut back by 2 bases and J by 5 bases. CDR1 is SGHTA, CDR2 FQGNSA, per germline. CDR3 length: 16 amino acids. The CDR3 sequence: CASSLSGTDRTGELFF. CDR3 nucleotide sequence: TGTGCCAGCAGCTTATCAGGGACAGACCGAACCGGGGAGCTGTTTTTT.

This clone appeared once. This CDR3 is CASSVEGNMNTEAFF. CDR3 nucleotide sequence: TGTGCCAGCAGCGTAGAGGGAAATATGAACACTGAAGCTTTCTTT. V usage is TRBV9 and J usage is TRBJ1-1; D is ambiguous. Trimming removed 0 bases at V and 0 bases at J, with 9 bases between. Germline CDR1 SGDLS, CDR2 YYNGEE. This CDR3 has 15 residues. Together with reference TRBV9 and TRBJ1-1, the CDR3 gives the full variable domain: DSGVTQTPKHLITATGQRVTLRCSPRSGDLSVYWYQQSLDQGLQFLIQYYNGEERAKGNILERFSAQQFPDLHSELNLSSLELGDSALYFCASSVEGNMNTEAFFGQGTRLTVV.

The V and J genes are TRBV24-1 and TRBJ2-7, with TRBD1 as a possible D gene (6 bases). The germline V gene encodes CDR1 KGHDR and CDR2 SFDVKD. The CDR3 contains 13 residues. V dropped 9 bases and J dropped 0 bases, with 11 bases sitting between them. The CDR3 DNA reads as TGTGCCACCGAGGGGGAGAACTCCTACGAGCAGTACTTC. Residues: CATEGENSYEQYF.

The chain is built from TRBV7-6 and TRBJ1-3, with D possibly matching TRBD1 (6 bases). This CDR3 has 16 residues. Germline V gene lookup returns CDR1 SGHVS and CDR2 FNYEAQ. V shed 5 bases and J shed 1 base, with 15 bases lying between them. This CDR3 reads CASSDHFTGSGNTIYF. CDR3 coding DNA: TGTGCCAGCAGCGATCACTTTACAGGGTCTGGAAACACCATATATTTT.

The rearrangement uses TRBV25-1 and TRBJ1-6, with a possible D match to TRBD1 (6 bases). V was pared by 1 base and J by 3 bases, with 13 bases between. The CDR3 consists of 17 residues. Per the germline V gene, CDR1 is MGHDK and CDR2 is SYGVNS. The CDR3 bases are TGTGCCAGCAGTGAATCCCCTCCAGGGGTCTATAATTCACCCCTCCACTTT. Its translation is CASSESPPGVYNSPLHF.

Only a few counts were recorded for this clone. The rearrangement links TRBV7-9 to TRBJ2-1; 9 bases align to TRBD1. CDR3 length: 14 amino acids. The V gene end was trimmed by 4 bases and the J gene end by 10 bases; junction bases not matched to a gene: 8. Germline CDR1 and CDR2: SEHNR and FQNEAQ (reference sequence). DNA of the CDR3: TGTGCCAGCAGCTCCGGGGACAGGGATGGCGAGCAGTTCTTC. This sequence encodes CASSSGDRDGEQFF.

The chain recombines TRBV7-9 with TRBJ1-4; the D gene is possibly TRBD1 (5 bases). The germline V gene encodes CDR1 SEHNR and CDR2 FQNEAQ (reference sequence). V gave up 4 bases and J gave up 0 bases, with 12 bases separating them. The CDR3 is 16 amino acids. The CDR3 region is CASSWRDPATNEKLFF. The CDR3 bases are TGTGCCAGCAGCTGGCGGGACCCCGCAACTAATGAAAAACTGTTTTTT.

The chain uses TRBV6-4 and TRBJ1-1; D is unclear. Trimming left V 5 bases short and J 1 base short, with 8 bases between. The CDR3 runs to 13 residues. Germline values: CDR1 MRHNA, CDR2 SNTAGT. The CDR3 region is CASSPQENTEAFF. CDR3 nucleotide sequence: TGTGCCAGCAGTCCCCAGGAGAACACTGAAGCTTTCTTT.

This clone has more than one count but fewer than ten. The genes are TRBV7-2 and TRBJ2-7; 8 bases are shared with TRBD1. Germline assignment: CDR1 SGHTA and CDR2 FQGNSA. V dropped 0 bases and J dropped 4; count of bases not matched to a gene: 5. The CDR3 loop spans 15 amino acids. As DNA, the CDR3 is TGTGCCAGCAGCTTAGCAGCAGGGGGCAGGTACGAGCAGTACTTC. It is translated as CASSLAAGGRYEQYF.

The chain uses TRBV6-5 and TRBJ1-6; D unclear. Germline V gives CDR1 MNHEY, CDR2 SVGAGI. The CDR3 consists of 13 residues. The ends were cut back, 9 bases at V and 8 bases at J, with 14 bases in the middle. CDR3 bases: TGTGCCAGTTTCCGGCCTCCCCATTCACCCCTCCACTTT. Translation gives CASFRPPHSPLHF.

J is TRBJ2-3 and V is TRBV7-3, with 10 bases lining up with TRBD1. The germline V gene encodes CDR1 SGHTA and CDR2 FQGTGA. Trimming cost V 2 bases and J 0 bases; bases outside gene matches: 2. This CDR3 comprises 16 residues. In nucleotides, the CDR3 is TGTGCCAGCAGCTTAGGGACAGGGGTTAGCACAGATACGCAGTATTTT. Its protein is CASSLGTGVSTDTQYF.

This chain uses TRBV27 with TRBJ1-4; TRBD1 matches at 9 bases. The CDR3 is made up of 15 amino acids. Germline CDR1 reads MNHEY; CDR2 reads SMNVEV (reference sequence). Trimming removed 5 bases from V and 8 bases from J; junction bases left unmatched: 9. This chain's CDR3 is CASSLQGARGEKLFF. As DNA, the CDR3 is TGTGCCAGCAGTCTACAGGGGGCGCGGGGCGAAAAACTGTTTTTT.

Only one count was recorded for this clone. The V call is TRBV19, the J call TRBJ1-4; D might be TRBD1 (6 bases). The V end lost 6 bases, the J end lost 4 bases, and 12 bases lay between the germline ends. The length of the CDR3 is 14 residues. The germline V gene has CDR1 LNHDA and CDR2 SQIVND (reference sequence). CDR3 DNA: TGTGCCAGTAGGGTGACAGGTTTTAATGAAAAACTGTTTTTT. As protein: CASRVTGFNEKLFF.

The rearrangement links TRBV19 to TRBJ1-2; maybe TRBD1 (5 bases). V was cut by 7 bases and J by 2 bases, with 14 bases left in between. Germline V gene sequence: CDR1 LNHDA, CDR2 SQIVND (reference sequence). The CDR3 consists of 14 residues. The CDR3 loop reads CASTEGTGNYGYTF. CDR3 coding DNA: TGTGCCAGTACGGAGGGGACGGGAAACTATGGCTACACCTTC.

The chain uses TRBV3-1 (or the pseudogene TRBV3-2) and TRBJ2-7; possible D gene TRBD2, 6 bases. The germline V gene encodes CDR1 LGHDT and CDR2 YNNKEL (reference sequence). The V and J ends lost 10 bases and 1 base respectively, with 14 bases between them. The CDR3 runs to 13 residues. The CDR3 nucleotides read TGTGCCACCTCACTTAGCGGATCCTACGAGCAGTACTTC. As protein: CATSLSGSYEQYF.